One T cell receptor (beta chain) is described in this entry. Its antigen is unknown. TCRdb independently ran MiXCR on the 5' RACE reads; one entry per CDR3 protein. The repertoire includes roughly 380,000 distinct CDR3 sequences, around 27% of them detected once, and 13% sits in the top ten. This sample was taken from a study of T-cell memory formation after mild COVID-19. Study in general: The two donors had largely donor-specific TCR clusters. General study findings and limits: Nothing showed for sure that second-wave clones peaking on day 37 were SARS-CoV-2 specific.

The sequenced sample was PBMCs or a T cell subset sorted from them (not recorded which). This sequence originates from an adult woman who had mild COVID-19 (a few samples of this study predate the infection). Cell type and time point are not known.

The chain's CDR3 is CATSDPGGRTDTQYF. The CDR3 region has the DNA TGTGCCACCAGTGATCCCGGGGGGCGCACAGATACGCAGTATTTT. The chain is built from TRBV24-1 and TRBJ2-3; TRBD2 might be the D (7 bases). Germline V gives CDR1 KGHDR, CDR2 SFDVKD. The CDR3 is 15 amino acids. V was pared by 3 bases and J by 1 base, with 10 bases between.